This TCR beta chain comes out of a study of shared clonotypes between healthy human individuals. About the study: A donor's plate count was three for CD4 naive and three for CD4 memory; CD8 naive had two and CD8 memory one.

Germline CDR1 and CDR2: MDHEN and SYDVKM. V shed 6 bases, J shed 0 bases, and the junction held 5 bases outside the gene matches. This CDR3 spans 15 amino acids. CD45RO-negative CD8 cells positively selected for CCR7 made up the naive population, which excluded terminally differentiated effector memory CD45RA+ cells. Per the study methods: Filtering differed for immunoSEQ, which gave only junction sequences without quality scores. The data were produced by immunoSEQ multiplex PCR, yet TCRdb's version contains in-frame clones alone and is incomplete. V, J and clone size are those of that table, while D and trimming were read from the DNA. In the table there are more than 2 million clones, approximately 94% of which are singletons.

The source is a man younger than 30 in good health. The rearrangement links TRBV28 to TRBJ1-5; 7 bases map to TRBD1. The source material was naive CD8+ T cells sorted from blood. The CDR3 DNA sequence: TGTGCCAGCAGCAAGACAGGGCATAGCAATCAGCCCCAGCATTTT. Encoded protein: CASSKTGHSNQPQHF.